At least ten counts were recorded for the clone carrying this T cell receptor beta chain. Trimming left V 0 bases short and J 6 bases short, with 9 bases between. The CDR3 contains 15 residues. CDR1 and CDR2 from the germline V gene are MGHRA and YSYEKL. This sample was included in a study of blood T cell repertoires in COVID-19. Whole-study context: Italy, Spain and the United States were the sources of the convalescent and acute COVID-19 samples.

Under the authors' procedure: Amplification with reference gene primers provided the estimates of nucleated cell counts. TCRdb's copy holds only in-frame clones and misses some; the assay was immunoSEQ multiplex PCR. The DNA gave D and trimming, while V, J and clone size come from that table. The sample carries around 100,000 clones, 88% recorded once. The chain joins TRBV4-1 to TRBJ1-6, with a possible D match to TRBD1 (5 bases). This clonotype was sampled from a human donor in a cohort sampled during active COVID-19. Sample: peripheral blood. CDR3 DNA: TGCGCCAGCAGCCAAGAGGGGGGGATTAATTCACCCCTCCACTTT. As protein: CASSQEGGINSPLHF.